Many counts were recorded for the clone carrying this TCR beta chain. The antigen remains undetermined. This entry comes from a study of human T cells and chemical hapten exposure. Study-wide results and limits: Sensitizing with DPC caused no change in TCRs above 1 in 1000 frequency.

TCRdb fed the RACE reads into MiXCR, producing one record per CDR3 protein. The sample holds approximately 84,000 distinct CDR3 sequences, approximately 8.6% seen once. This sample's time point: healthy volunteer bleed at 6 weeks. RNA extraction used unfractionated whole blood as the source of total RNA. Per the germline V gene, CDR1 is SNHLY and CDR2 is FYNNEI. CDR3 length equals 10 residues. V was shortened by 3 bases and J by 6 bases, with 3 bases between the two germline ends. The V gene is TRBV2, the J gene TRBJ2-7; the D is unclear. This clonotype was obtained from a male donor in good health. Some clones in this sample may be carry-over from other donors' samples. Sequencing was carried out using whole blood. Written as DNA, the CDR3 is TGTGCCAGCAGTGACGGCGAGCAGTACTTC. It translates to CASSDGEQYF.